These 28 T cell receptor beta chains came from one sample sequenced in a study of cytomegalovirus exposure and HLA in healthy donors (dated by TCRdb to 2016 to 2017). Libraries came from the immunoSEQ multiplex PCR assay. TCRdb obtained this table from immuneACCESS and retained in-frame rearrangements with V and J assigned. These tables miss some clones; where compared with another copy, unresolved V genes account for less than half of the shortfall, and the remainder is unexplained. For this sample there are over 120,000 clones; 75% to 90% appear just once. The top ten hold about 10% of the sample. The sequenced material came from PBMCs. The receptor source for this set is a woman aged 18-29 years in good health and CMV-seropositive.

The V gene is TRBV27, the J gene TRBJ1-1; 10 bases fit TRBD1. V gave up 6 bases and J gave up 0 bases; unmatched junction bases: 10. The germline V gene has CDR1 MNHEY and CDR2 SMNVEV (reference sequence). The CDR3 totals 17 residues. CDR3 sequence: CASSDRDRGPMNTEAFF. The CDR3 region has the DNA TGTGCCAGCAGCGACCGGGACAGGGGCCCAATGAACACTGAAGCTTTCTTT.

This sequence joins TRBV11-3 and TRBJ1-1, with D perhaps matching TRBD1 (5 bases). V shed 3 bases and J shed 5 bases, with 16 bases lying between them. Germline V gives CDR1 SGHNT, CDR2 YENEEA. The CDR3 runs to 15 residues. CDR3 DNA: TGTGCCAGCAGCTTTGGGGACCCGGGGAGGACTGAAGCTTTCTTT. Translation: CASSFGDPGRTEAFF.

The chain has TRBV29-1 and TRBJ1-4, with 8 bases matching TRBD1. The germline CDR1 and CDR2 sequences are SQVTM and ANQGSEA. The V and J ends lost 7 bases and 3 bases, in that order; junction bases with no gene match: 4. The length of the CDR3 is 13 residues. The CDR3 here is CSAGGPANEKLFF. The DNA of the CDR3 is TGCAGCGCAGGGGGCCCGGCTAATGAAAAACTGTTTTTT.

This clone is a singleton in its sample. V and J are TRBV7-2 and TRBJ2-3, with 8 bases that match TRBD2. CDR1 is SGHTA, CDR2 FQGNSA, per germline. This CDR3 is 13 amino acids long. V was clipped by 5 bases and J by 8 bases; unmatched bases: 6. In nucleotides, the CDR3 is TGTGCCAGCAGCCCCTCGGGGGGGGTTACGCAGTATTTT. Translating gives CASSPSGGVTQYF.

Ten or more counts support this clone. The rearrangement links TRBV25-1 to TRBJ2-7; 10 positions match TRBD1. V lost 7 bases to trimming and J lost 3 bases; unmatched junction nucleotides: 6. The CDR3 length is 14 residues. Germline V gene lookup returns CDR1 MGHDK and CDR2 SYGVNS. The chain's CDR3 is CASTTTGGRYEQYF. The CDR3 DNA reads as TGTGCCAGCACCACGACAGGGGGCCGCTACGAGCAGTACTTC.

V is TRBV6-6 and J is TRBJ1-6; D is perhaps TRBD1 (6 bases). V lost 8 bases and J lost 10, with 15 bases in between. This CDR3 spans 13 amino acids. CDR1 is MNHNY, CDR2 SVGAGI, per germline (reference sequence). CDR3 loop: CASRGGAGSPLHF. DNA for the CDR3: TGTGCCAGCCGGGGGGGGGCTGGGTCACCCCTCCACTTT.

The CDR3 is CASSSMTGPGNTIYF. For the CDR3, the DNA is TGTGCCAGCAGTTCGATGACTGGCCCTGGAAACACCATATATTTT. This rearrangement joins TRBV6-1 to TRBJ1-3, with unresolved D. The V and J ends lost 5 bases and 2 bases respectively, with 13 bases between them. This CDR3 has 15 amino acids. Germline CDR1 and CDR2: MNHNS and SASEGT.

The chain couples TRBV5-1 to TRBJ2-5, with D possibly matching TRBD2 (6 bases). The germline CDR1 and CDR2 sequences are SGHRS and YFSETQ. The CDR3 is 11 amino acids. Deletions cut 0 bases from V and 9 bases from J, with 6 bases between. CDR3 bases: TGCGCCAGCAGCTTGGGGGACTCCCAGTACTTC. It yields the protein CASSLGDSQYF.

This chain's CDR3 is CASSYRDSYEQYF. The CDR3 bases are TGTGCCAGCAGTTACAGGGATTCCTACGAGCAGTACTTC. The chain couples TRBV28 to TRBJ2-7; a possible D gene is TRBD1 (6 bases). The CDR3 is 13 residues long. V was cut by 4 bases and J by 1 base, with 8 bases left in between. Germline CDR1 is MDHEN and CDR2 is SYDVKM.

The sample holds one count of this clone. CDR3 amino acids: CASSLSPPGLSYEQYF. CDR3 nucleotides: TGTGCCAGCAGCTTATCCCCTCCGGGACTTTCTTACGAGCAGTACTTC. The chain links TRBV5-6 to TRBJ2-7, with D possibly matching TRBD2 (6 bases). This CDR3 is 16 amino acids long. The germline V and J ends were trimmed by 2 bases and 4 bases, with 19 bases remaining between them. Germline-derived CDR1 and CDR2 are SGHDT and YYEEEE.

This clone was found once. The genes are TRBV7-2 and TRBJ2-5; 7 nucleotides line up with TRBD2. J was trimmed by 2 bases and V by 5 bases; bases with no gene match: 2. This CDR3 region has 13 residues. CDR1 and CDR2 from the germline V gene are SGHTA and FQGNSA. CDR3 DNA: TGTGCCAGCAGCCTCGGGGGGCAAGAGACCCAGTACTTC. It codes for CASSLGGQETQYF.

This chain uses TRBV5-6 with TRBJ1-4; no definite D call. The CDR3 loop spans 13 amino acids. Trimming pared 0 bases from V and 7 bases from J, leaving 7 bases between. The V gene's germline CDR1 is SGHDT and CDR2 YYEEEE. The CDR3 spells CASSLGLGEKLFF. CDR3 bases: TGTGCCAGCAGCTTGGGACTGGGTGAAAAACTGTTTTTT.

This rearrangement joins TRBV18 to TRBJ2-1; 8 bases are shared with TRBD2. This CDR3 region has 17 residues. Trimming at V came to 1 base and at J to 6 bases, leaving 11 bases not matched to a gene. Germline V lookup: CDR1 KGHSH, CDR2 LQKENI. The CDR3 sequence is CASSPLLAGVLSNEQFF. Here the CDR3 DNA reads TGTGCCAGCTCACCACTTCTAGCGGGTGTCTTGTCCAATGAGCAGTTCTTC.

V gene TRBV15 combines with J gene TRBJ2-2, with TRBD2 identical over 10 bases. V lost 1 base to trimming and J lost 0 bases; unmatched junction nucleotides: 2. Germline assignment: CDR1 LNHNV and CDR2 YYDKDF (reference sequence). CDR3 size: 17 residues. This chain's CDR3 is CATSRVSGGTNTGELFF. In DNA form, the CDR3 reads TGTGCCACCAGCAGAGTTAGCGGGGGGACGAACACCGGGGAGCTGTTTTTT.

This clone was seen a single time. The chain employs TRBV30 and TRBJ2-3, with 9 bases matching TRBD2. CDR3 length: 15 residues. Per the germline V gene, CDR1 is GTSNPN and CDR2 is SVGIG (reference sequence). J gave up 3 bases and V 4 bases, and 8 bases lay outside the gene matches. In nucleotides, the CDR3 is TGTGCCTGGACCCCCGGGACTAGCAGGACAGATACGCAGTATTTT. Translation: CAWTPGTSRTDTQYF. The complete variable domain, with remaining parts taken from reference TRBV30 and TRBJ2-3, reads SQTIHQWPATLVQPVGSPLSLECTVEGTSNPNLYWYRQAAGRGLQLLFYSVGIGQISSEVPQNLSASRPQDRQFILSSKKLLLSDSGFYLCAWTPGTSRTDTQYFGPGTRLTVL.

The chain combines TRBV10-1 with TRBJ2-1, with 16 bases aligning to TRBD2. Germline-derived CDR1 and CDR2 are WNHNN and SYGVQD (reference sequence). This CDR3 comprises 18 residues. Trimming at V came to 6 bases and at J to 2 bases, leaving 7 bases not matched to a gene. CDR3 residues: CASSEGLAGGRPYNEQFF. CDR3 bases: TGCGCCAGCAGCGAGGGACTAGCGGGGGGGAGGCCCTACAATGAGCAGTTCTTC.

The V and J genes are TRBV14 and TRBJ2-5; D unresolved. Per the germline V gene, CDR1 is SGHDN and CDR2 is FVKESK. CDR3 length: 15 residues. Trimming stripped 4 bases from V and 1 base from J, with 13 bases between. The CDR3, as DNA: TGTGCCAGCAGCCCTCATGTCACAGCCCAAGAGACCCAGTACTTC. Translation gives CASSPHVTAQETQYF.

This clone has just a few counts. This chain uses TRBV28 with TRBJ1-1, with 8 bases lining up with TRBD1. CDR1 and CDR2 (germline): MDHEN, SYDVKM. V dropped 5 bases and J dropped 4; count of bases not matched to a gene: 12. This CDR3 has 16 residues. The CDR3 bases are TGTGCCAGCAGTGTTTGGGGTCAACAGGGGGGCACTGAAGCTTTCTTT. Protein product: CASSVWGQQGGTEAFF.

This sequence joins TRBV19 and TRBJ2-7; the match to TRBD1 covers 9 bases. The V and J ends lost 6 bases and 7 bases, in that order; junction bases with no gene match: 10. The CDR3 contains 14 residues. CDR1 is LNHDA, CDR2 SQIVND, per germline (reference sequence). CDR3 sequence (DNA): TGTGCCAGTAGCATGACAGGGGGGACCGCTGAGCAGTACTTC. It translates to CASSMTGGTAEQYF.

J is TRBJ2-5 and V is TRBV6-5; no definite D call. Germline assignment: CDR1 MNHEY and CDR2 SVGAGI. V dropped 0 bases and J dropped 2 bases, with 7 bases sitting between them. This CDR3 region has 14 residues. The CDR3 region is CASSYSGRQETQYF. CDR3 nucleotides: TGTGCCAGCAGTTACTCGGGCAGACAAGAGACCCAGTACTTC.

A single count supports this clone. Written as DNA, the CDR3 is TGTGCCAGCAACCGGGACAGGCTCTCCTACGAGCAGTACTTC. It translates to CASNRDRLSYEQYF. The J gene is TRBJ2-7, the V gene TRBV6-1; 8 bases fit TRBD1. The CDR3 loop spans 14 amino acids. V gave up 7 bases and J gave up 0 bases; unmatched junction bases: 5. Germline V gives CDR1 MNHNS, CDR2 SASEGT.

The CDR3 bases are TGTGCCATCAGTGAGCCCAGGGGGCCCTACGAGCAGTACTTC. Protein: CAISEPRGPYEQYF. The J gene is TRBJ2-7, the V gene TRBV10-3, with 8 bases fitting TRBD1. This CDR3 region has 14 residues. V gave up 2 bases and J gave up 2 bases; unmatched junction bases: 2. CDR1 ENHRY and CDR2 SYGVKD come from the germline V gene.

The gene calls are TRBV27 and TRBJ1-5, with 7 bases aligning to TRBD1. Germline-derived CDR1 and CDR2 are MNHEY and SMNVEV (reference sequence). Trimming removed 6 bases from V and 4 bases from J; junction bases left unmatched: 12. The CDR3 extends over 16 amino acids. CDR3 region: CASRESTGSSNQPQHF. CDR3 DNA: TGTGCCAGCAGGGAATCGACAGGGAGTTCGAATCAGCCCCAGCATTTT.

This chain joins TRBV7-3 and TRBJ2-1, with D possibly TRBD1 on 5 matching bases. The CDR3 sequence is 15 residues long. The germline V gene encodes CDR1 SGHTA and CDR2 FQGTGA. The ends were cut back, 4 bases at V and 4 bases at J, with 14 bases in the middle. The CDR3 region has the DNA TGTGCCAGCAGCTCCAAAAAATCAGGGTACAATGAGCAGTTCTTC. This translates into CASSSKKSGYNEQFF.

This chain uses TRBV7-9 with TRBJ1-1; 7 nucleotides match TRBD1. Losses at the gene ends were 4 bases for V and 1 base for J; bases not matched to a gene: 6. Germline assignment: CDR1 SEHNR and CDR2 FQNEAQ (reference sequence). The CDR3 runs 15 residues. The CDR3 coding sequence is TGTGCCAGCAGCTCCCGGGACAGACCGAACACTGAAGCTTTCTTT. This gives the protein CASSSRDRPNTEAFF. Full variable domain (rest looked up from reference TRBV7-9 and TRBJ1-1): DTGVSQNPRHKITKRGQNVTFRCDPISEHNRLYWYRQTLGQGPEFLTYFQNEAQLEKSRLLSDRFSAERPKGSFSTLEIQRTEQGDSAMYLCASSSRDRPNTEAFFGQGTRLTVV.

The J gene is TRBJ2-5, the V gene TRBV7-3, with D unresolved. The CDR3 has 13 residues. The V gene's germline CDR1 is SGHTA and CDR2 FQGTGA. V was pared by 2 bases and J by 3 bases, with 7 bases between. CDR3 bases: TGTGCCAGCAGCTTATCGAGTAAAGAGACCCAGTACTTC. Residues: CASSLSSKETQYF.

The V call is TRBV5-4, the J call TRBJ1-1; weak D call: TRBD1 (5 bases). CDR1 SGHNT and CDR2 YYREEE come from the germline V gene (reference sequence). Trimming shortened V by 0 bases and J by 1 base, and 10 bases separated the two germline ends. The CDR3 is 15 residues long. DNA for the CDR3: TGTGCCAGCAGCTTGGCTGAGACAGCGAACACTGAAGCTTTCTTT. Translating gives CASSLAETANTEAFF. The full variable domain, in which reference TRBV5-4 and TRBJ1-1 provide the parts outside the CDR3, is ETGVTQSPTHLIKTRGQQVTLRCSSQSGHNTVSWYQQALGQGPQFIFQYYREEENGRGNFPPRFSGLQFPNYSSELNVNALELDDSALYLCASSLAETANTEAFFGQGTRLTVV.

The J gene is TRBJ1-4, the V gene TRBV9; D call uncertain. With 0 bases removed from V and 0 bases from J, the gap between germline ends came to 21 bases. The CDR3 spans 20 residues. Germline-derived CDR1 and CDR2 are SGDLS and YYNGEE. The CDR3, as DNA: TGTGCCAGCAGCGTAGGGCCAGGCAAATCCTGGCCCGCAACTAATGAAAAACTGTTTTTT. Translating it yields CASSVGPGKSWPATNEKLFF.